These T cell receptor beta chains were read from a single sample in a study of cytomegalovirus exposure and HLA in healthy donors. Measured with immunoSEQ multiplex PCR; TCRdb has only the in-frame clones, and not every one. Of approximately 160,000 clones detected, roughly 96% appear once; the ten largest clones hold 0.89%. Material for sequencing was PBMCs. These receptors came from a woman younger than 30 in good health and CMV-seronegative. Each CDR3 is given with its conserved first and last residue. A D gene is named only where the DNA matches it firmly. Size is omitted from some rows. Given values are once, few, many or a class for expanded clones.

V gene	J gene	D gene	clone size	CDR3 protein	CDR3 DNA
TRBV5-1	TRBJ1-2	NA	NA	CASSPLGDSGYGYTF	TGCGCCAGCAGCCCCTTAGGGGATTCTGGCTATGGCTACACCTTC
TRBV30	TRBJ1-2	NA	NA	CAWRNWNYGYTF	TGTGCCTGGAGAAACTGGAACTATGGCTACACCTTC
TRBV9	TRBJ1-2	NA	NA	CASSDDPLGINYGYTF	TGTGCCAGCAGCGACGACCCCCTCGGGATAAACTATGGCTACACCTTC
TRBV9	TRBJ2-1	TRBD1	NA	CASNRGRSYNEQFF	TGTGCCAGCAACAGGGGGAGGTCCTACAATGAGCAGTTCTTC
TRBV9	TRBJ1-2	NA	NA	CASSPGARRANYGYTF	TGTGCCAGCAGCCCAGGGGCGCGTCGGGCTAACTATGGCTACACCTTC
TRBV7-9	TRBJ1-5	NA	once	CASSPGGAANQPQHF	TGTGCCAGCAGCCCTGGAGGGGCCGCAAATCAGCCCCAGCATTTT
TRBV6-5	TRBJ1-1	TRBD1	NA	CASSPRQGYTEAFF	TGTGCCAGCAGCCCACGACAGGGGTACACTGAAGCTTTCTTT
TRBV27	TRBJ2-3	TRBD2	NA	CASSFRRGDLNRMNTQYF	TGTGCCAGCAGTTTCCGGCGGGGGGACCTAAACCGCATGAATACGCAGTATTTT
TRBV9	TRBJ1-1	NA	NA	CASSGGDNRAFF	TGTGCCAGCAGCGGTGGGGACAATAGAGCTTTCTTT
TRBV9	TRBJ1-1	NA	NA	CASSLGHNMNTEAFF	TGTGCCAGCAGCCTAGGACATAACATGAACACTGAAGCTTTCTTT
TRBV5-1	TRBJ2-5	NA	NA	CASSLVNRVTGETQYF	TGCGCCAGCAGTTTGGTCAACAGGGTCACAGGGGAGACCCAGTACTTC
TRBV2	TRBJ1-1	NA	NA	CASKGTYMNTEAFF	TGTGCCAGCAAGGGGACATATATGAACACTGAAGCTTTCTTT
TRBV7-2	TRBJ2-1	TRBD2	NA	CASSSPGLAGGNEQFF	TGTGCCAGCAGCTCACCCGGGCTAGCGGGGGGGAATGAGCAGTTCTTC
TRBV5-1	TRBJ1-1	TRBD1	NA	CASSLGDRWNTEAFF	TGCGCCAGCAGCTTGGGGGACAGGTGGAACACTGAAGCTTTCTTT
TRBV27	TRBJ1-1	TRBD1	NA	CASSEDRGHTEAFF	TGTGCCAGCAGTGAAGACAGGGGGCACACTGAAGCTTTCTTT
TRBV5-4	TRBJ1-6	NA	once	CASSLDAGDPKTPLHF	TGTGCCAGCAGCTTGGACGCAGGGGACCCCAAGACACCCCTCCACTTT
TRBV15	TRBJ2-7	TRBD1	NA	CATSRGTGANYEQYF	TGTGCCACCAGCAGGGGGACAGGCGCCAACTACGAGCAGTACTTC
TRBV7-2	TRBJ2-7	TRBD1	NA	CASSYTWQGVYEQYF	TGTGCCAGCAGCTATACGTGGCAGGGGGTTTACGAGCAGTACTTC
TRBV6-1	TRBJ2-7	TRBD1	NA	CASSERQGATYEQYF	TGTGCCAGCAGTGAACGACAGGGGGCTACCTACGAGCAGTACTTC
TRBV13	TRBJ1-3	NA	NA	CASSLGQARSGNTIYF	TGTGCCAGCAGCTTAGGACAGGCTCGCTCTGGAAACACCATATATTTT
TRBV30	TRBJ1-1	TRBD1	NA	CAWSAKGYRGTEAFF	TGTGCCTGGAGTGCTAAGGGCTACAGGGGAACTGAAGCTTTCTTT
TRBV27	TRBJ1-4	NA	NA	CASSSLGGSFNEKLFF	TGTGCCAGCAGTTCCCTGGGGGGGAGTTTTAATGAAAAACTGTTTTTT
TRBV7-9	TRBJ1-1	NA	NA	CASSLGGSMNTEAFF	TGTGCCAGCAGCTTAGGGGGCTCTATGAACACTGAAGCTTTCTTT
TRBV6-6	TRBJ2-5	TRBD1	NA	CASSRDRGQQTQYF	TGTGCCAGCAGCAGGGACAGGGGGCAGCAGACCCAGTACTTC
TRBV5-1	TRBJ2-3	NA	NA	CASSLLRGWGDTQYF	TGCGCCAGCAGCTTGTTAAGGGGCTGGGGAGATACGCAGTATTTT
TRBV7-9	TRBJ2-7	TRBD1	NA	CASSSPTGASYEQYF	TGTGCCAGCAGCTCGCCGACAGGGGCATCCTACGAGCAGTACTTC
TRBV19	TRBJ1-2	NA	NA	CASSTSWGGNYGYTF	TGTGCCAGTAGTACTTCGTGGGGCGGAAACTATGGCTACACCTTC
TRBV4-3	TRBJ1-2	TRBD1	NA	CASSQAYRGYDGYTF	TGCGCCAGCAGCCAAGCGTACAGGGGATACGATGGCTACACCTTC
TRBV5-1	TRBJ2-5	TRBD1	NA	CASSLGGTEPQETQYF	TGCGCCAGCAGCTTGGGGGGGACAGAACCCCAAGAGACCCAGTACTTC
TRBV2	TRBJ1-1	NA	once	CASSENPGNTEAFF	TGTGCCAGCAGTGAGAATCCGGGGAACACTGAAGCTTTCTTT
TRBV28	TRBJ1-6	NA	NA	CASSPPSGQLSPLHF	TGTGCCAGCAGTCCCCCGTCAGGACAACTTTCACCCCTCCACTTT
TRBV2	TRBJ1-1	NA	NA	CASSYNSRRMDEAFF	TGTGCCAGCAGTTACAACAGCCGAAGGATGGATGAAGCTTTCTTT
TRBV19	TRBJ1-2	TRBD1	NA	CASNQDRDRGYTF	TGTGCCAGTAACCAAGACAGGGACCGGGGCTACACCTTC